Listed below are T cell receptor beta chains from one sample, sequenced in a study of T-cell reconstitution after alpha-beta-depleted transplantation in children. MiXCR was run by TCRdb on the PCR reads, yielding one entry per CDR3 protein. The sample includes almost 500,000 distinct CDR3 sequences, around 13% of them seen just once. Specimen: PBMCs from the stem cell graft donor, collected from the stem cell graft. These receptors all come from a human donor who donated a stem cell graft to a child with combined immunodeficiency. The CDR3 runs from the conserved cysteine through the conserved F or W. A D gene is named only where the DNA matches it firmly. Some rows have no size entry. The others give once, few or many, or a class for an expanded clone.

15,-,TRBJ2-1,TRBV5-6,-,CASSSIRDSYNEQFF,TGTGCCAGCAGCTCTATACGTGACAGCTACAATGAGCAGTTCTTC
15,TRBD1,TRBJ1-2,TRBV4-1,-,CASSQDQGQGYGYTF,TGCGCCAGCAGCCAAGATCAAGGACAGGGGTATGGCTACACCTTC
14,-,TRBJ2-1,TRBV27,few,CASGSPSAYNEQFF,TGTGCCAGCGGCTCCCCTTCGGCCTACAATGAGCAGTTCTTC
12,-,TRBJ2-7,TRBV29-1,many,CSVGEGTYEQYF,TGCAGCGTGGGTGAGGGTACCTACGAGCAGTACTTC
16,TRBD1,TRBJ2-1,TRBV6-2/TRBV6-3,few,CASRLETGGWDNEQFF,TGTGCCAGCAGACTTGAAACAGGGGGCTGGGACAATGAGCAGTTCTTC
15,-,TRBJ1-4,TRBV30,-,CAWSQPRWGREKLFF,TGTGCCTGGAGTCAGCCGCGGTGGGGAAGGGAAAAACTGTTTTTT
15,TRBD2,TRBJ2-1,TRBV7-9,once,CASSLVGTSGAEQFF,TGTGCCAGCAGCTTAGTGGGGACTAGCGGGGCCGAGCAGTTCTTC
15,TRBD2,TRBJ2-1,TRBV20-1,many,CSARGASGSSPEQFF,TGCAGTGCTAGAGGTGCTAGCGGGAGCTCACCTGAGCAGTTCTTC
16,-,TRBJ2-7,TRBV11-2,many,CASSLNGDGVTYEQYF,TGTGCCAGCAGCTTAAACGGGGACGGAGTAACCTACGAGCAGTACTTC
14,TRBD1,TRBJ2-7,TRBV27,many,CASSLPDRRYEQYF,TGTGCCAGCAGTTTACCGGACAGGAGGTACGAGCAGTACTTC
19,TRBD2,TRBJ2-1,TRBV4-1,few,CASSQDIGLPGLADNEQFF,TGCGCCAGCAGCCAAGATATAGGGCTACCGGGACTAGCGGACAATGAGCAGTTCTTC
16,TRBD2,TRBJ2-3,TRBV7-8,-,CASSSRLAGAIDTQYF,TGTGCCAGCAGCTCACGACTAGCGGGAGCAATAGATACGCAGTATTTT
16,-,TRBJ2-5,TRBV10-3,many,CAISARGVGEGETQYF,TGTGCCATCAGTGCCCGCGGAGTAGGGGAAGGAGAGACCCAGTACTTC
14,TRBD2,TRBJ2-1,TRBV7-3,-,CASSFGGRYNEQFF,TGTGCCAGCAGCTTTGGCGGGAGATACAATGAGCAGTTCTTC
15,-,TRBJ1-2,TRBV5-1,-,CASSPSDTANYGYTF,TGCGCCAGCAGCCCTTCGGACACCGCTAACTATGGCTACACCTTC
13,-,TRBJ2-1,TRBV6-6,-,CASSYSFNNEQFF,TGTGCCAGCAGTTACTCGTTTAACAATGAGCAGTTCTTC
15,-,TRBJ1-3,TRBV6-5,few,CASSYGWGGGNTIYF,TGTGCCAGCAGTTACGGGTGGGGAGGAGGAAACACCATATATTTT
14,-,TRBJ2-1,TRBV6-1,many,CASRKTGTYNEQFF,TGTGCCAGCAGGAAGACAGGTACCTACAATGAGCAGTTCTTC
15,-,TRBJ1-2,TRBV6-5,-,CASSYSRDWSYGYTF,TGTGCCAGCAGTTACTCGAGGGACTGGAGCTATGGCTACACCTTC
14,-,TRBJ2-7,TRBV5-1,few,CASSGDLTNYEQYF,TGCGCCAGCAGCGGCGACTTGACAAACTACGAGCAGTACTTC
15,-,TRBJ2-2,TRBV9,-,CASNEGGSGTGELFF,TGTGCCAGCAACGAGGGGGGTAGCGGCACCGGGGAGCTGTTTTTT
13,-,TRBJ2-7,TRBV10-3,few,CAIKRTEDYEQYF,TGTGCCATCAAAAGGACAGAAGACTACGAGCAGTACTTC
13,TRBD2,TRBJ2-1,TRBV7-2,few,CATGSGAYNEQFF,TGTGCCACGGGCAGCGGGGCATACAATGAGCAGTTCTTC
14,-,TRBJ2-7,TRBV3-1,-,CASSQRASNSEQYF,TGTGCCAGCAGCCAAAGGGCCAGCAACTCCGAGCAGTACTTC
16,TRBD2,TRBJ2-5,TRBV11-1,few,CASSPDRSGGTETQYF,TGTGCCAGCAGCCCCGACCGGAGCGGGGGGACAGAGACCCAGTACTTC
15,-,TRBJ2-1,TRBV7-9,-,CASSLISIGVNEQFF,TGTGCCAGCAGCTTAATCAGCATTGGGGTCAATGAGCAGTTCTTC
15,TRBD2,TRBJ2-5,TRBV12-3/TRBV12-4,-,CASSSVLADQETQYF,TGTGCCAGCAGTTCGGTACTAGCGGACCAAGAGACCCAGTACTTC
15,-,TRBJ2-5,TRBV7-2,-,CASSSPSAGKRTQYF,TGTGCCAGCAGCTCGCCTAGCGCTGGCAAGAGAACCCAGTACTTC
14,-,TRBJ2-3,TRBV4-3,few,CASSQVPGVDTQYF,TGCGCCAGCAGCCAGGTCCCGGGGGTAGATACGCAGTATTTT
15,TRBD2,TRBJ2-7,TRBV7-2,-,CASSLEAAGGYEQYF,TGTGCCAGCAGCTTAGAAGCAGCGGGGGGATACGAGCAGTACTTC
14,-,TRBJ2-7,TRBV27,many,CATARGQGIHEQYF,TGTGCCACAGCCCGGGGCCAGGGCATCCACGAGCAGTACTTC
17,-,TRBJ2-2,TRBV5-6,-,CASSEGTGGTLTGELFF,TGTGCCAGCAGCGAGGGGACCGGCGGGACCCTCACCGGGGAGCTGTTTTTT
16,-,TRBJ2-5,TRBV12-3/TRBV12-4,few,CASSLRQAPWGETQYF,TGTGCCAGCAGTTTACGGCAGGCTCCTTGGGGTGAGACCCAGTACTTC